These T cell receptor beta chains were read from a single sample in a study of graft-versus-host responses after intestinal transplantation. Some clones are missing from TCRdb's copy, which holds only in-frame ones; the method was immunoSEQ multiplex PCR. Among 100,000 to 120,000 clones listed, around 93% were seen once. Their cognate antigens are unknown. Here the sequenced sample was unstimulated CD8+ T cells sorted from spleen or lymph node cells, taken before intestinal transplant. These receptors all stem from a human donor who received an intestinal transplant. The conserved cysteine and the conserved F or W are not part of the CDR3 here.

V,J,CDR3
TRBV7-8,TRBJ2-1,ASSLDGTHGGDEQF
TRBV5-6,TRBJ2-2,ASSLETGGVTGELF
TRBV7-9,TRBJ1-5,ASSNRDKPQH
TRBV7-9,TRBJ2-1,ASSPSTHNEQF
TRBV7-3,TRBJ1-3,ASSPGGSGNTIY
TRBV27,TRBJ2-5,ASSLWREGTIETQY
TRBV6-1,TRBJ2-2,ASSAGLAGSYYYTGELF
TRBV9,TRBJ2-2,ASSVSGPTVGELF
TRBV25-1,TRBJ2-5,ASSGTMTSGETQY
TRBV7-6,TRBJ2-7,ASSLAPLSEQY
TRBV19,TRBJ2-1,ASSGGSSYNEQF
TRBV2,TRBJ2-1,ASSVVVYNEQF
TRBV10-2,TRBJ2-3,ASRESDTQY
TRBV7-8,TRBJ1-5,ASSTIRVGDNQPQH
TRBV6-5,TRBJ1-5,ASSRTQYSNQPQH
TRBV19,TRBJ2-7,ASSSWTSGVLFYEQY
TRBV2,TRBJ2-7,ASSGGLSRGYEQY
TRBV29-1,TRBJ1-1,SVRTGEVSEAF
TRBV4-2,TRBJ2-3,ASSQATDSSTDTQY
TRBV5-4,TRBJ2-3,ASSLWAGGTDTQY
TRBV7-8,TRBJ1-4,ASSSAWDRARREKLF
TRBV7-8,TRBJ2-1,ASSPSGEQF
TRBV5-4,TRBJ2-1,ASSFWAGLVSQSYEQF
TRBV19,TRBJ1-1,ASSREGRTTKDTEAF
TRBV6-5,TRBJ2-7,ASSYGPRVTYEQY
TRBV9,TRBJ1-5,ASSPGTDNQPQH
TRBV27,TRBJ1-1,ASSQGNTEAF
TRBV25-1,TRBJ2-2,ASSDPGELF
TRBV6-5,TRBJ2-1,ASSYSLDRGDNEQF
TRBV6-1,TRBJ2-2,ASSENFQGVRNTGELF
TRBV5-6,TRBJ2-2,ASSLAWEELF
TRBV27,TRBJ1-1,ASKKTQGPQNTEAF
TRBV30,TRBJ1-1,AWSQAPGAMNTEAF
TRBV27,TRBJ2-7,ASSLSFSYEQY
TRBV19,TRBJ1-1,ASSITGITEAF
TRBV2,TRBJ2-1,ASSEGRYYNEQF
TRBV7-2,TRBJ2-3,ASSLREGGYTDTQY
TRBV6-1,TRBJ2-1,ASSGAGGTYNEQF
TRBV9,TRBJ2-1,ASSATGNYNEQF
TRBV6-5,TRBJ2-1,ASYGARYNEQF
TRBV10-2,TRBJ2-1,ASSESIYNEQF
TRBV15,TRBJ2-3,ATLAAIGDTQY
TRBV9,NA,ASSVESSGVNTGELF
TRBV28,TRBJ1-5,ASTLGGLGQPQH
TRBV10-1,TRBJ2-1,ASSVGGNEQF
TRBV27,TRBJ2-4,ASRTLQGVNIQY
TRBV27,TRBJ2-7,ASSLGGPQAYEQY
TRBV7-8,TRBJ1-2,ASSLKDRGQGYT
TRBV15,TRBJ2-2,ATSRDWEIAGELF
TRBV19,TRBJ2-1,ASSSSTSANEQF
TRBV9,TRBJ1-2,ASSAERRGAGRGYT
TRBV10-2,TRBJ1-1,ASSESQETGGPEAF